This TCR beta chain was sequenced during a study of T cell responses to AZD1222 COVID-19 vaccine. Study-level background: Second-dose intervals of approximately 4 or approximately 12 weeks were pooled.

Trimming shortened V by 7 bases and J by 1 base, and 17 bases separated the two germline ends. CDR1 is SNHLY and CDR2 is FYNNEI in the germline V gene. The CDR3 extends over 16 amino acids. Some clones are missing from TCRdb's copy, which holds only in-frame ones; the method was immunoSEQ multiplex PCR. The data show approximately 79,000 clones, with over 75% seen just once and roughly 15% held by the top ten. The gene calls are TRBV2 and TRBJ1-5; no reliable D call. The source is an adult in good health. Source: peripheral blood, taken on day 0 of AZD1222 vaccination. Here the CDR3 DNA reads TGTGCCAGCACTAACTTCGGACCTGGGAGCAATCAGCCCCAGCATTTT. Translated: CASTNFGPGSNQPQHF.